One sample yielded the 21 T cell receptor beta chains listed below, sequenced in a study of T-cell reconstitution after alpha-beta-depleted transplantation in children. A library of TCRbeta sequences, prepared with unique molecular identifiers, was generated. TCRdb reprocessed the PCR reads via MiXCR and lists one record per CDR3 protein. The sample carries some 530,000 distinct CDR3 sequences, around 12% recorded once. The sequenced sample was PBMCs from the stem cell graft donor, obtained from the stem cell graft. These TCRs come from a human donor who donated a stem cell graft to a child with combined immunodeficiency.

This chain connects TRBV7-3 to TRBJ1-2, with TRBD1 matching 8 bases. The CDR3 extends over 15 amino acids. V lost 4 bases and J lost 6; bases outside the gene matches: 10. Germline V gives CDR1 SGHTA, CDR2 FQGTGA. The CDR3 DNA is TGTGCCAGCAGCTCGGGGACAGGACAGGGAGATGGCTACACCTTC. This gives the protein CASSSGTGQGDGYTF.

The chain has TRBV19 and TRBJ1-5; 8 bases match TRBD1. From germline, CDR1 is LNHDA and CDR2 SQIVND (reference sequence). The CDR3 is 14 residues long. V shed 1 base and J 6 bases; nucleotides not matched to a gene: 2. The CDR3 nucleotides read TGTGCCAGTAGTATAGCAGGGGGCGGTCAGCCCCAGCATTTT. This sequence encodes CASSIAGGGQPQHF.

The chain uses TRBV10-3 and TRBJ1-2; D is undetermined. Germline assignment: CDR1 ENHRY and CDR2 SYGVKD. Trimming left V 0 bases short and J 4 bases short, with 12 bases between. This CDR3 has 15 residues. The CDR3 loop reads CAISESGRLSYGYTF. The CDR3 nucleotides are TGTGCCATCAGTGAGTCGGGCAGGCTTAGCTATGGCTACACCTTC.

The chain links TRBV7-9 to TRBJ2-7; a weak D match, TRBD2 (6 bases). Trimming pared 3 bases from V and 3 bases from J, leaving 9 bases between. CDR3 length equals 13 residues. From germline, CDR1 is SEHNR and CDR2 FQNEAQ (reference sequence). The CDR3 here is CASSFVGGYEQYF. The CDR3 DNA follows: TGTGCCAGCAGCTTTGTGGGGGGCTACGAGCAGTACTTC.

As DNA, the CDR3 is TGCGCCAGCAGCTTGGGAGGACTAGCGGGAGGAAACGGGGAGCTGTTTTTT. Its translation: CASSLGGLAGGNGELFF. The rearrangement links TRBV5-1 to TRBJ2-2; 14 bases agree with TRBD2. CDR1 and CDR2 (germline): SGHRS, YFSETQ. V trimming: 0 bases; J trimming: 7 bases; junction bases outside the gene matches: 5. The CDR3 is made up of 17 amino acids.

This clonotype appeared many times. The CDR3 DNA reads as TGTGCCAGCAGCCCCGAGGGCAACCAAGAGACCCAGTACTTC. Translation: CASSPEGNQETQYF. The genes are TRBV7-9 and TRBJ2-5; a possible D gene is TRBD2 (5 bases). V was shortened by 5 bases and J by 0 bases, with 10 bases between the two germline ends. This CDR3 region has 14 residues. Germline values: CDR1 SEHNR, CDR2 FQNEAQ (reference sequence). Full variable domain (rest looked up from reference TRBV7-9 and TRBJ2-5): DTGVSQNPRHKITKRGQNVTFRCDPISEHNRLYWYRQTLGQGPEFLTYFQNEAQLEKSRLLSDRFSAERPKGSFSTLEIQRTEQGDSAMYLCASSPEGNQETQYFGPGTRLLVL.

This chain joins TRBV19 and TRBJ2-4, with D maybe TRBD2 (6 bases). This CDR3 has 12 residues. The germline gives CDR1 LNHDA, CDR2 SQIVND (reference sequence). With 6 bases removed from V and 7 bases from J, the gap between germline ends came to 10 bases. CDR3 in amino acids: CASRGTGNIQYF. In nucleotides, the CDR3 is TGTGCCAGTAGAGGGACTGGCAACATTCAGTACTTC.

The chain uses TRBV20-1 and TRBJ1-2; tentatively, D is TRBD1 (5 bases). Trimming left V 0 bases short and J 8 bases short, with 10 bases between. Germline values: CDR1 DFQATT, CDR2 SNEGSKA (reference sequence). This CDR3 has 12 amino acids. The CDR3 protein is CSARDGGWGYTF. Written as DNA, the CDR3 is TGCAGTGCTAGAGATGGGGGTTGGGGCTACACCTTC.

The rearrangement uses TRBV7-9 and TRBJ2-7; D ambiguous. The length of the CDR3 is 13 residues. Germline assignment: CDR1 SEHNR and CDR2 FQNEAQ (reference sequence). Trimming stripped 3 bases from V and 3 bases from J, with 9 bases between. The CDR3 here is CASSLAAYYEQYF. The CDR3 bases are TGTGCCAGCAGCTTGGCAGCGTACTACGAGCAGTACTTC.

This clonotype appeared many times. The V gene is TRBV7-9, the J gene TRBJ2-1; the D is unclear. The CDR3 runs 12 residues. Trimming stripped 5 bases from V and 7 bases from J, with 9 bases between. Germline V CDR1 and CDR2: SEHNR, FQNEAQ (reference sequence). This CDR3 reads CASSAVRNEQFF. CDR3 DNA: TGTGCCAGCAGCGCTGTCAGAAATGAGCAGTTCTTC.

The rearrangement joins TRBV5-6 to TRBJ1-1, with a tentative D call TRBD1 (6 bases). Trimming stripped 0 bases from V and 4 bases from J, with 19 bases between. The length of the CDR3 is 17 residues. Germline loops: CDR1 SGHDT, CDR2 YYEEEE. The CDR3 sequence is CASSLGGFSQGPTEAFF. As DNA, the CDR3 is TGTGCCAGCAGCTTGGGCGGTTTTTCCCAGGGGCCCACTGAAGCTTTCTTT.

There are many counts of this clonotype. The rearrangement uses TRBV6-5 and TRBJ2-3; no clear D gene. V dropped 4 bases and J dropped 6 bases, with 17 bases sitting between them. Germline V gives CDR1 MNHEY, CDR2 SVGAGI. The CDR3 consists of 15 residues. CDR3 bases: TGTGCCAGCAGTTCCGGATTTTCGAGGTCGGATACGCAGTATTTT. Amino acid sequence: CASSSGFSRSDTQYF.

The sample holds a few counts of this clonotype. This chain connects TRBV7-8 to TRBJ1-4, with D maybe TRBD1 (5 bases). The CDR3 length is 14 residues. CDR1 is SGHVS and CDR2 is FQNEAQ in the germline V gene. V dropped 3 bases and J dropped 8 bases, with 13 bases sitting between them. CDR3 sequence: CASSLGGVEEKLFF. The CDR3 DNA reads TGTGCCAGCAGCTTGGGAGGGGTTGAGGAAAAACTGTTTTTT. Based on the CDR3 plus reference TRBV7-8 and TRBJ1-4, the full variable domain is GAGVSQSPRYKVAKRGQDVALRCDPISGHVSLFWYQQALGQGPEFLTYFQNEAQLDKSGLPSDRFFAERPEGSVSTLKIQRTQQEDSAVYLCASSLGGVEEKLFFGSGTQLSVL.

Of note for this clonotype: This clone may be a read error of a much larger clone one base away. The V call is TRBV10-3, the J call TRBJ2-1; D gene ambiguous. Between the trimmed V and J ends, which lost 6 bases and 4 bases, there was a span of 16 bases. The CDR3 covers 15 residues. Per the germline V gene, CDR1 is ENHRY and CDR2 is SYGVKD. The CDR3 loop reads CAIRLPRILYNEQFF. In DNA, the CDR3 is TGTGCCATCAGACTTCCCAGGATACTTTACAATGAGCAGTTCTTC.

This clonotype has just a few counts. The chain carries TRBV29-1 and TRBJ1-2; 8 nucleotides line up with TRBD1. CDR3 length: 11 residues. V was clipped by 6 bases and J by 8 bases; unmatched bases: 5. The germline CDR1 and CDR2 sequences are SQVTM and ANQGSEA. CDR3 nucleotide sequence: TGCAGCGTCGCAGGGGGCCGGGGCTACACCTTC. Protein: CSVAGGRGYTF.

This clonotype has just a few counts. The CDR3 loop is CATSSASYEQYF. CDR3 nucleotides: TGTGCCACCAGCAGTGCCTCGTACGAGCAGTACTTC. The chain has TRBV15 and TRBJ2-7, with D uncertain. The CDR3 is 12 amino acids. Looked up from germline, CDR1 is LNHNV and CDR2 is YYDKDF (reference sequence). V lost 3 bases, J lost 4 bases, and 7 bases lay in between.

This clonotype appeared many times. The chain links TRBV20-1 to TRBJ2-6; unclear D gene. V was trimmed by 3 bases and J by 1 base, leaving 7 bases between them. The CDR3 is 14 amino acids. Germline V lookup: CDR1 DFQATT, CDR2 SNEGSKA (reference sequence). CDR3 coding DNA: TGCAGTGCTAGCTCGCAGTCTGGGGCCAACGTCCTGACTTTC. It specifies CSASSQSGANVLTF.

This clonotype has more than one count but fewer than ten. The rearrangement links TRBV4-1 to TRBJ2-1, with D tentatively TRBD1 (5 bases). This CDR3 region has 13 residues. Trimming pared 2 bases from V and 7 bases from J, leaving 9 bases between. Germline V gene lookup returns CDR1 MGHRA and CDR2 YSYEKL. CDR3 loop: CASSQTGVNEQFF. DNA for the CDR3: TGCGCCAGCAGCCAAACAGGCGTAAATGAGCAGTTCTTC.

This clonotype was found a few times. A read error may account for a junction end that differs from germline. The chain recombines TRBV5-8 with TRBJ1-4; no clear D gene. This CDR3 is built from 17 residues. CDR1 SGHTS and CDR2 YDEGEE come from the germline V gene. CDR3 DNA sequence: TGTGCCCGCAGCCCAAGCAGGAGCCGCAACGGAGACGAAAAACTGTTTTTT. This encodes CARSPSRSRNGDEKLFF. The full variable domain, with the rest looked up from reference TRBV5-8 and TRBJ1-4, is EAGVTQSPTHLIKTRGQQATLRCSPISGHTSVYWYQQALGLGLQFLLWYDEGEERNRGNFPPRFSGRQFPNYSSELNVNALELEDSALYLCARSPSRSRNGDEKLFFGSGTQLSVL.

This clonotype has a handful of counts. In nucleotides, the CDR3 is TGTGCCAGCACCGCTTACGGGGGGGCCCACAATGAGCAGTTCTTC. Translating it yields CASTAYGGAHNEQFF. The genes are TRBV27 and TRBJ2-1, with 8 bases that match TRBD2. Trimming at V came to 7 bases and at J to 5 bases, leaving 10 bases not matched to a gene. CDR1 is MNHEY and CDR2 is SMNVEV in the germline V gene (reference sequence). The length of the CDR3 is 15 residues.

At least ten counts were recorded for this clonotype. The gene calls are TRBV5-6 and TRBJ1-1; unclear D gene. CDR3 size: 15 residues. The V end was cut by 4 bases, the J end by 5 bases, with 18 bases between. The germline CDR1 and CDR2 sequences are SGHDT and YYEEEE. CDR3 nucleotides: TGTGCCAGCAGCCCCCCTACCGGGCACGGGACTGAAGCTTTCTTT. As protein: CASSPPTGHGTEAFF.